The rows below give T cell receptor beta chains drawn from one sample of a study of blood T cell repertoires in COVID-19. Generated by immunoSEQ multiplex PCR, the TCRdb table keeps only in-frame clones and is missing some. The sample lists about 59,000 clones, 70% to 80% occurring once. Sequences were obtained from peripheral blood. These receptors all come from a human donor in a cohort sampled during active COVID-19. The CDR3 runs from the conserved cysteine through the conserved F or W. D genes are given only for firm matches.

>TRBV19|TRBD1
CASGTVNTEAFF
>TRBV9|.
CASRGSGANVLTF
>TRBV19|TRBD1
CASSHLQGADEQYF
>TRBV27|TRBD1
CASSKVYGQGGYTF
>TRBV1|.
CTRARGPGNQPQHF
>TRBV27|TRBD2
CATTTGTRVNEQFF
>TRBV6-2/TRBV6-3|.
CASSLLPHYEQYF
>TRBV6-2/TRBV6-3|.
CASSYTGYTEAFF
>TRBV18|.
CASSPRGLAHSRETQYF
>TRBV5-1|.
CASSFGVEAFF
>TRBV6-2/TRBV6-3|.
CASSRGYTSTGNTIYF
>TRBV6-2/TRBV6-3|.
CASSYSTRGQYF
>TRBV3-1/TRBV3-2|.
CASRLTIASSNNQPQHF
>TRBV5-1|.
CASRGDISGNTIYF
>TRBV15|TRBD2
CATSHSKAGGWETQYF
>TRBV6-4|.
CASREQGRAGEKLFF
>TRBV29-1|.
CSVDWGKEEQYF